The clone carrying this TCR beta chain was seen only a few times. Trimming at V came to 6 bases and at J to 3 bases, leaving 6 bases not matched to a gene. The CDR3 is 14 residues long. Germline V gene lookup returns CDR1 MNHEY and CDR2 SMNVEV (reference sequence). These data belong to a study of blood T cell repertoires in COVID-19. Study-wide background: PBMCs, B-cell-depleted T cells, or T cells provided the cDNA or gDNA that made up the material.

Methods used by the authors: Reference gene primer amplification in the assay estimated nucleated cell counts. Here immunoSEQ multiplex PCR was the method, and the copy in TCRdb shows in-frame clones only, minus some. V, J and clone size derive from that table, while D and trimming were established from the DNA sequence. The sample shows fewer than 350,000 clones, 86% of them seen only once. Seattle's cohort entered during active infection and was followed longitudinally. The sample taken for sequencing was peripheral blood. The rearrangement uses TRBV27 and TRBJ1-1; 8 positions match TRBD1. The sequence derives from a woman aged 25 to 39 with COVID-19, enrolled during active disease. CDR3 sequence reads: CASSINRGDTEAFF. The CDR3 nucleotides are TGTGCCAGCAGCATCAACAGGGGGGACACTGAAGCTTTCTTT.